What follows is one TCR beta chain and its context. Its antigen is currently unknown. Germline values: CDR1 LNHDA, CDR2 SQIVND (reference sequence). CDR3 size: 14 residues. The V gene lost 10 bases and the J gene lost 7 bases, with 20 bases spanning the gap. Method: immunoSEQ multiplex PCR; TCRdb's copy keeps in-frame clones and lacks some. The data contain tens of thousands of clones, more than 75% of them singletons. The entry originates in a study of OX40 agonist ivuxolimab in advanced cancers. Whole-study results and caveats: Doses of 0.1 to 3.0 mg/kg were accompanied by clonal expansion of CD4+ and CD8+ blood T cells by week 6. It was not determined which antigens were specifically recognized by the peripheral T cells that had undergone clonal expansion.

The chain couples TRBV19 to TRBJ1-5; D may be TRBD1 (6 bases). The sample was CD4+ or CD8+ T cells sorted from blood, taken in a trial of the OX40 agonist ivuxolimab. The sequence derives from an adult with an advanced solid tumor such as melanoma, head and neck, liver or kidney cancer. CDR3 amino acids: CATTRGEPGQPQHF. The CDR3 nucleotides are TGTGCCACAACTAGGGGGGAGCCGGGGCAGCCCCAGCATTTT.